These 5 T cell receptor beta chains share one sample of origin, sequenced in a study of T cells expressing NK-cell markers. After re-calling the 5' RACE reads, TCRdb lists one entry per CDR3 protein, DNA absent. The sample table includes 200,000 to 300,000 distinct CDR3 sequences. The sequenced material came from blood T cells: a sorted CD56 or NKG2C T cell subset, CD4+ or CD8+ T cells, or bulk PBMC T cells (not recorded which). All receptors derive from a young man in good health.

This sequence joins TRBV5-1 and TRBJ2-5; TCRdb outputs TRBD1, but without DNA this stays unchecked. The CDR3 runs to 14 residues. The germline gives CDR1 SGHRS, CDR2 YFSETQ. The CDR3 region is CASSLADSSETQYF.

The chain combines TRBV3-1 with TRBJ2-5; TCRdb calls TRBD2, which cannot be checked without DNA. The CDR3 consists of 16 residues. Germline lookup yields CDR1 LGHDT and CDR2 YNNKEL (reference sequence). Here the CDR3 reads CASSLAVAGLQETQYF.

The V and J genes are TRBV4-3 and TRBJ2-7; the TRBD2 assignment by TCRdb is unverifiable without DNA. CDR1 and CDR2 (germline): LGHNA, YSLEER. The CDR3 runs to 13 residues. This CDR3 is CASSQRQDREQYF.

The chain recombines TRBV12-3 or TRBV12-4 with TRBJ2-7; TCRdb's assignment of TRBD2 cannot be checked, as there is no DNA. The CDR3 runs to 13 residues. CDR3 protein: CASSLSDGSEQYF.

The chain links TRBV29-1 to TRBJ1-2. Germline V gene data show CDR1 as SQVTM and CDR2 as ANQGSEA. The CDR3 totals 11 residues. The CDR3 is CSGSWAYGYTF. Looking up the rest from reference TRBV29-1 and TRBJ1-2 gives the full variable domain: SAVISQKPSRDICQRGTSLTIQCQVDSQVTMMFWYRQQPGQSLTLIATANQGSEATYESGFVIDKFPISRPNLTFSTLTVSNMSPEDSSIYLCSGSWAYGYTFGSGTRLTVV.